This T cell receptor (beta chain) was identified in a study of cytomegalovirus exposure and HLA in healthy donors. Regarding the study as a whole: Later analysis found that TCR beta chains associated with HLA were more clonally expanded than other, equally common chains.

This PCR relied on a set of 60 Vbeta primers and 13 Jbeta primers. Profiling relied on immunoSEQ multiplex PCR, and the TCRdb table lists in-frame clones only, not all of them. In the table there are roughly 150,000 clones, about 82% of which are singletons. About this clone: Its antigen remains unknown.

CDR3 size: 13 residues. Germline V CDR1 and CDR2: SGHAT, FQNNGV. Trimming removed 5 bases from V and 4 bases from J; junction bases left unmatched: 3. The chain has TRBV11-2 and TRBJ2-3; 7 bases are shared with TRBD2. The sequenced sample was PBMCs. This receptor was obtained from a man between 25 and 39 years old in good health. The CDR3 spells CASSLAGADTQYF. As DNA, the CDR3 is TGTGCCAGCAGCCTCGCGGGAGCAGATACGCAGTATTTT.